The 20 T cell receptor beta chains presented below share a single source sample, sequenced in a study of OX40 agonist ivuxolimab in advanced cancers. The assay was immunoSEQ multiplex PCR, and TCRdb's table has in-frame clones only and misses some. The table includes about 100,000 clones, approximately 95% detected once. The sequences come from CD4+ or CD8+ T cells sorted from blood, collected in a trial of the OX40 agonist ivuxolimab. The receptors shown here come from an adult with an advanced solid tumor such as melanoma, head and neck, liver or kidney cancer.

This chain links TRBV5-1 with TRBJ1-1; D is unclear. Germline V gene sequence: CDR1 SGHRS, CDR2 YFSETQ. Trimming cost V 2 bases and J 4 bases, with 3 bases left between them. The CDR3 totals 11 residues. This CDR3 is CASSFSTEAFF. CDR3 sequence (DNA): TGCGCCAGCAGCTTTAGCACTGAAGCTTTCTTT.

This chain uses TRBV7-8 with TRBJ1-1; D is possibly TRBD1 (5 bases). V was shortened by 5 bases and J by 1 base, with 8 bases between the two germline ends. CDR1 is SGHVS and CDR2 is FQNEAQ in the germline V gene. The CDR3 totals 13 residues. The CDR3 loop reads CASSAGPNTEAFF. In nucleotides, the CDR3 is TGTGCCAGCAGCGCGGGACCGAACACTGAAGCTTTCTTT. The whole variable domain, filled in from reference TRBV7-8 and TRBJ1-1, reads GAGVSQSPRYKVAKRGQDVALRCDPISGHVSLFWYQQALGQGPEFLTYFQNEAQLDKSGLPSDRFFAERPEGSVSTLKIQRTQQEDSAVYLCASSAGPNTEAFFGQGTRLTVV.

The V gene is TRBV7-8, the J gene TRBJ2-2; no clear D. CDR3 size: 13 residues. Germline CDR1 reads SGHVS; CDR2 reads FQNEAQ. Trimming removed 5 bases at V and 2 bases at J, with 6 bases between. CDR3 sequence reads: CASSPINTGELFF. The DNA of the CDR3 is TGTGCCAGCAGCCCCATCAACACCGGGGAGCTGTTTTTT.

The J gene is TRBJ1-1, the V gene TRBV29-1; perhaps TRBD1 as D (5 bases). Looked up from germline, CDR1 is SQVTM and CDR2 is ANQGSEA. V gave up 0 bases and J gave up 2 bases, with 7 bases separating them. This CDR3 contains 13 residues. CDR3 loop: CSVEEGVNTEAFF. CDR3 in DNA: TGCAGCGTTGAAGAAGGGGTTAACACTGAAGCTTTCTTT.

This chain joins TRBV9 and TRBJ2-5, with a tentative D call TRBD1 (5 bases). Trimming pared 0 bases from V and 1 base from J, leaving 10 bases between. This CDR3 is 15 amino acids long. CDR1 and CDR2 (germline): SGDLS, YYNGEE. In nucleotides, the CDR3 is TGTGCCAGCAGCGTAGGGGTACAGGTCCAAGAGACCCAGTACTTC. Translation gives CASSVGVQVQETQYF.

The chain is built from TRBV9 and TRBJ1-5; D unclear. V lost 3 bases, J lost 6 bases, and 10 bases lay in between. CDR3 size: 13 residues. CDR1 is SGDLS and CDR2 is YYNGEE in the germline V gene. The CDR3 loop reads CASSEAPGQPQHF. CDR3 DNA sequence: TGTGCCAGCAGCGAGGCCCCCGGTCAGCCCCAGCATTTT. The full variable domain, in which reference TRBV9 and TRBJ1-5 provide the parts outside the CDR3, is DSGVTQTPKHLITATGQRVTLRCSPRSGDLSVYWYQQSLDQGLQFLIQYYNGEERAKGNILERFSAQQFPDLHSELNLSSLELGDSALYFCASSEAPGQPQHFGDGTRLSIL.

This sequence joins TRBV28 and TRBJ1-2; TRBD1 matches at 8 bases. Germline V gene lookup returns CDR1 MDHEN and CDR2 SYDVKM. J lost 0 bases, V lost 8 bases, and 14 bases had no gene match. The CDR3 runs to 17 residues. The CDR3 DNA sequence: TGTGCCAGCGCCAACCCCGGACAGGGACCTCCTAACTATGGCTACACCTTC. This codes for CASANPGQGPPNYGYTF.

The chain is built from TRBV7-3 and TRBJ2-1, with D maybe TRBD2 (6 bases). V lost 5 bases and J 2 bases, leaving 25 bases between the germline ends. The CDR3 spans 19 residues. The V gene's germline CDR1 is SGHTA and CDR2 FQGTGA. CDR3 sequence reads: CASSHLLAGRERTYNEQFF. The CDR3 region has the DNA TGTGCCAGCAGCCACCTACTAGCCGGGCGTGAAAGAACCTACAATGAGCAGTTCTTC. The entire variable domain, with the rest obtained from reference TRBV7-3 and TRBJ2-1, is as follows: GAGVSQTPSNKVTEKGKYVELRCDPISGHTALYWYRQSLGQGPEFLIYFQGTGAADDSGLPNDRFFAVRPEGSVSTLKIQRTERGDSAVYLCASSHLLAGRERTYNEQFFGPGTRLTVL.

This CDR3 reads CASSYSGGAQETQYF. The CDR3, as DNA: TGTGCCAGCAGTTACTCGGGGGGGGCCCAAGAGACCCAGTACTTC. This sequence joins TRBV6-5 and TRBJ2-5; weak D call: TRBD2 (7 bases). Germline CDR1 is MNHEY and CDR2 is SVGAGI. The ends were cut back, 0 bases at V and 1 base at J, with 9 bases in the middle. The CDR3 is 15 residues long.

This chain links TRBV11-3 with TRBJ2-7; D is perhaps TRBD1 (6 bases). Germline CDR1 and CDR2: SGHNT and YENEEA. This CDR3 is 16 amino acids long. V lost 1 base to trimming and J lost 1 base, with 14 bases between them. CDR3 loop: CASSLVCTGPSYEQYF. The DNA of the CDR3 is TGTGCCAGCAGCTTAGTATGTACAGGGCCGTCCTACGAGCAGTACTTC.

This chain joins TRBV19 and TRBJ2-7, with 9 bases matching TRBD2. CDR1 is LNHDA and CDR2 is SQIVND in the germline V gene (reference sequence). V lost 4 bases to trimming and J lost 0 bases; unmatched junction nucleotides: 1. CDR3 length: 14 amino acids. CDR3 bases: TGTGCCAGTAGTAGACTAGCGGACTCCTACGAGCAGTACTTC. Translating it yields CASSRLADSYEQYF.

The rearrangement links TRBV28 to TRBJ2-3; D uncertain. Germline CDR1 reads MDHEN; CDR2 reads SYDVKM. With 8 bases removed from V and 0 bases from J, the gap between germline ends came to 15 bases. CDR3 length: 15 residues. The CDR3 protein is CASALGVESTDTQYF. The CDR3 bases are TGTGCCAGCGCCCTTGGGGTGGAGAGCACAGATACGCAGTATTTT.

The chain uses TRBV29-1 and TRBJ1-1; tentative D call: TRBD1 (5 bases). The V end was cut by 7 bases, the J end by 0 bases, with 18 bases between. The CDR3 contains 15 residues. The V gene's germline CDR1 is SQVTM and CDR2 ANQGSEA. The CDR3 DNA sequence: TGCAGCGCCGGTTCTGTGGGGCGCGTGAACACTGAAGCTTTCTTT. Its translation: CSAGSVGRVNTEAFF.

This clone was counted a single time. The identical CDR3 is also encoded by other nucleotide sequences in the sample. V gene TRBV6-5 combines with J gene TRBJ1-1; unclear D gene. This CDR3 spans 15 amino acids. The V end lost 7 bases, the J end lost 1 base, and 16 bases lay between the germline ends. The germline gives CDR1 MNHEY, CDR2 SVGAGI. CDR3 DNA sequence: TGTGCCAGCACCTCTTTGTGGGTGCCGAACACTGAAGCTTTCTTT. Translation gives CASTSLWVPNTEAFF.

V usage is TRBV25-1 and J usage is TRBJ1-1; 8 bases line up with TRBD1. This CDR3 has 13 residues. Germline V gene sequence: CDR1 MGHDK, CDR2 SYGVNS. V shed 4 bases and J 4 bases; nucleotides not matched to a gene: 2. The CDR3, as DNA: TGTGCCAGCAGTGGACAGGGGAGCACTGAAGCTTTCTTT. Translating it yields CASSGQGSTEAFF.

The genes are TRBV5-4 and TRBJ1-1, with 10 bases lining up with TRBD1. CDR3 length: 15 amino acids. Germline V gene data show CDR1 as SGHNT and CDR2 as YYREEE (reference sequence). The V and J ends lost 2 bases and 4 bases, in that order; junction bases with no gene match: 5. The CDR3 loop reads CASSFPGQGSTEAFF. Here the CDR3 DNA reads TGTGCCAGCAGCTTCCCGGGACAGGGGAGCACTGAAGCTTTCTTT.

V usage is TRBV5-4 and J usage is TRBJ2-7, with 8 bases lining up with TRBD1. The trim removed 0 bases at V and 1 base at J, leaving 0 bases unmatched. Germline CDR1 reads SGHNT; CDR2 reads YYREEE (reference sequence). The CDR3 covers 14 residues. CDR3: CASSLGDRSYEQYF. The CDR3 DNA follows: TGTGCCAGCAGCTTGGGGGACAGGTCCTACGAGCAGTACTTC.

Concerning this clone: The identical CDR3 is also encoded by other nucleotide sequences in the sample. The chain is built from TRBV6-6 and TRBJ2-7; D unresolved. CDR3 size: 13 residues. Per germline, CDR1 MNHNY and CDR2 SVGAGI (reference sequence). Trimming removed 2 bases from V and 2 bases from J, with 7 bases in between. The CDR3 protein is CASSYGVTYEQYF. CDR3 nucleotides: TGTGCCAGCAGTTACGGGGTTACCTACGAGCAGTACTTC.

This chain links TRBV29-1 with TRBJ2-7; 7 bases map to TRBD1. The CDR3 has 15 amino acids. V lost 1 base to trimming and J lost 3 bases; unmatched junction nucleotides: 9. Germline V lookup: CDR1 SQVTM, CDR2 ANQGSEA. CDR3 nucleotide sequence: TGCAGCGTTGAAGGGGGTAGGGGGCCCGGCTACGAGCAGTACTTC. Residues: CSVEGGRGPGYEQYF.

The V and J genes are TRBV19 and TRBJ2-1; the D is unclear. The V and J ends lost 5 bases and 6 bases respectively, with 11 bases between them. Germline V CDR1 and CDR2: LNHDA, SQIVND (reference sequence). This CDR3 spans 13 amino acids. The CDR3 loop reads CASSPSAGNEQFF. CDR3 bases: TGTGCCAGTAGTCCCTCAGCTGGCAATGAGCAGTTCTTC.